This T cell receptor (beta chain) was captured by sequencing in a study of OX40 agonist ivuxolimab in advanced cancers. The germline CDR1 and CDR2 sequences are SGHRS and YFSETQ. After removal of 0 bases from V and 2 bases from J, the junction contained 3 bases not matched to a gene. The CDR3 totals 16 residues. This table comes from immunoSEQ multiplex PCR, and its TCRdb copy is limited to in-frame clones, with some not included. Of 70,000 to 80,000 clones in the sample, 80% to 95% were seen once. Sequencing used CD4+ or CD8+ T cells sorted from blood, obtained in a trial of the OX40 agonist ivuxolimab. The rearrangement uses TRBV5-1 and TRBJ2-3; the match to TRBD2 covers 10 bases. This receptor was taken from an adult with an advanced solid tumor such as melanoma, head and neck, liver or kidney cancer. The CDR3 DNA is TGCGCCAGCAGCTTGGCTAGCGGGGGACCCACAGATACGCAGTATTTT. Residues: CASSLASGGPTDTQYF.